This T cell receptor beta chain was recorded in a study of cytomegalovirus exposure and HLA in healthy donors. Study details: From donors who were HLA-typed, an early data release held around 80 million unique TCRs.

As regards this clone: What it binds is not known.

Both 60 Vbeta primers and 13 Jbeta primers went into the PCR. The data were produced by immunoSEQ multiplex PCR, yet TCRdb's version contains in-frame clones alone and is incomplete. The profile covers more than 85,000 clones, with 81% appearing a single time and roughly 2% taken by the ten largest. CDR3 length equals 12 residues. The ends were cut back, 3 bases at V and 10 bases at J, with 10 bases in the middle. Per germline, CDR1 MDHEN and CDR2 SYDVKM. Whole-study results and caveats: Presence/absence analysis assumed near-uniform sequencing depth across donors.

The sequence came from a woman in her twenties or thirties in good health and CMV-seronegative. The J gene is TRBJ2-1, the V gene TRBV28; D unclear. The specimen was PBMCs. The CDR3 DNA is TGTGCCAGCAGTTTTCAGTCTTCGGAGCAGTTCTTC. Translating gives CASSFQSSEQFF.